Following are 18 T cell receptor beta chains from one sample sequenced in a study of blood T cell repertoires in COVID-19. The repertoire was sequenced with immunoSEQ multiplex PCR; TCRdb's copy has only in-frame clones and lacks some. The data contain over 150,000 clones, roughly 89% of them singletons. Sequencing was performed on peripheral blood. The origin of the receptors is a man in his forties or fifties with acute or convalescent COVID-19.

This clone was counted a single time. V usage is TRBV5-4 and J usage is TRBJ2-5; 16 nucleotides agree with TRBD2. Germline-derived CDR1 and CDR2 are SGHNT and YYREEE (reference sequence). Trimming at V came to 6 bases and at J to 1 base, leaving 9 bases not matched to a gene. The length of the CDR3 is 18 residues. CDR3 nucleotides: TGTGCCAGCACCCTGGGACTAGCGGGGGGGGGTGTCCAAGAGACCCAGTACTTC. This translates into CASTLGLAGGGVQETQYF.

This clone has just a few counts. This sequence joins TRBV27 and TRBJ1-6; 7 bases are a match to TRBD1. The CDR3 totals 18 residues. The junction had 13 bases not matched to a gene; V was cut back by 3 bases and J by 5 bases. Germline CDR1 MNHEY, CDR2 SMNVEV (reference sequence). The CDR3 nucleotides are TGTGCCAGCAGTTTTAGGCCTTCGACAGGGCTTCATAATTCACCCCTCCACTTT. Amino acid sequence: CASSFRPSTGLHNSPLHF.

This chain connects TRBV5-4 to TRBJ1-5; 10 bases map to TRBD1. After removal of 4 bases from V and 8 bases from J, the junction contained 3 bases not matched to a gene. The CDR3 covers 13 residues. The germline gives CDR1 SGHNT, CDR2 YYREEE (reference sequence). CDR3 residues: CASSRQGAEPQHF. For the CDR3, the DNA is TGTGCCAGCAGCCGACAGGGGGCTGAGCCCCAGCATTTT.

V is TRBV28 and J is TRBJ2-7; the match to TRBD2 covers 7 bases. J gave up 3 bases and V 3 bases, and 2 bases lay outside the gene matches. CDR3 length: 13 amino acids. CDR1 and CDR2 (germline): MDHEN, SYDVKM. The DNA of the CDR3 is TGTGCCAGCAGTTTGCGGGGGAACTACGAGCAGTACGTC. Its translation is CASSLRGNYEQYV.

The CDR3 loop is CASSLELAGTSITDTQYF. CDR3 nucleotide sequence: TGCGCCAGCAGCTTGGAACTAGCGGGCACCTCCATCACAGATACGCAGTATTTT. The rearrangement uses TRBV5-1 and TRBJ2-3; 9 nucleotides align to TRBD2. This CDR3 is 18 amino acids long. Germline-derived CDR1 and CDR2 are SGHRS and YFSETQ. The trim removed 0 bases at V and 2 bases at J, leaving 10 bases unmatched.

The genes are TRBV6-6 and TRBJ2-1, with D perhaps matching TRBD2 (6 bases). V was cut by 5 bases and J by 7 bases, with 6 bases left in between. This CDR3 region has 11 residues. Germline loops: CDR1 MNHNY, CDR2 SVGAGI (reference sequence). This CDR3 reads CASSAGNEQFF. The CDR3 DNA reads TGTGCCAGCAGTGCGGGGAATGAGCAGTTCTTC.

V gene TRBV19 combines with J gene TRBJ1-4; D not certain. Germline CDR1 and CDR2: LNHDA and SQIVND (reference sequence). This CDR3 spans 14 amino acids. Trimming pared 1 base from V and 2 bases from J, leaving 5 bases between. CDR3 DNA sequence: TGTGCCAGTAGTATAGCTGGCACTAATGAAAAACTGTTTTTT. Its protein product is CASSIAGTNEKLFF.

This rearrangement joins TRBV4-3 to TRBJ1-2; D not certain. This CDR3 region has 16 residues. Trimming left V 0 bases short and J 4 bases short, with 15 bases between. Germline assignment: CDR1 LGHNA and CDR2 YSLEER. The CDR3 DNA reads as TGCGCCAGCAGCCAAGAAGGGTGGGGAGGGTCCTATGGCTACACCTTC. This translates into CASSQEGWGGSYGYTF.

In its sample, this clone was seen once. The chain joins TRBV5-1 to TRBJ2-1; TRBD2 matches 11 bases. CDR1 SGHRS and CDR2 YFSETQ come from the germline V gene. The J segment lost 4 bases and the V segment lost 4 bases, leaving 4 bases of the junction unmatched. The CDR3 loop spans 15 amino acids. The CDR3 loop reads CASSGGTSGYNEQFF. The DNA for the CDR3 is TGCGCCAGCAGCGGCGGGACTAGCGGTTACAATGAGCAGTTCTTC.

The chain joins TRBV19 to TRBJ1-1, with a weak D call TRBD1 (5 bases). Germline loops: CDR1 LNHDA, CDR2 SQIVND (reference sequence). The CDR3 is 13 residues long. Between the trimmed V and J ends, which lost 2 bases and 4 bases, there was a span of 8 bases. The CDR3 is CASSIQGGTEAFF. CDR3 DNA: TGTGCCAGTAGTATACAGGGTGGCACTGAAGCTTTCTTT.

The genes are TRBV14 and TRBJ2-4; 7 nucleotides agree with TRBD1. The CDR3 is made up of 17 amino acids. The germline CDR1 and CDR2 sequences are SGHDN and FVKESK. With 4 bases clipped from V and 2 bases from J, the junction kept 11 bases outside the gene matches. The CDR3 sequence is CASSPYLLQGTKNIQYF. CDR3 nucleotides: TGTGCCAGCAGCCCCTATCTGTTACAGGGGACCAAAAACATTCAGTACTTC.

The chain employs TRBV19 and TRBJ2-3, with TRBD2 matching over 10 bases. V was clipped by 4 bases and J by 7 bases; unmatched bases: 5. This CDR3 has 14 residues. Germline V gene sequence: CDR1 LNHDA, CDR2 SQIVND (reference sequence). CDR3 in amino acids: CASSTAGGGYTQYF. The CDR3 region has the DNA TGTGCCAGTAGTACAGCGGGAGGGGGGTATACGCAGTATTTT.

The chain is built from TRBV2 and TRBJ2-7; tentatively, D is TRBD2 (5 bases). Germline V gene lookup returns CDR1 SNHLY and CDR2 FYNNEI. The length of the CDR3 is 15 residues. Trimming took 8 bases from V and 4 from J, leaving 21 bases between them. CDR3 in DNA: TGTGCCAGCCTGGAGGCACCTAATTCTCCTTACGAGCAGTACTTC. Its translation is CASLEAPNSPYEQYF.

This clone was observed once. The genes are TRBV9 and TRBJ1-5, with 10 bases matching TRBD1. The trim removed 9 bases at V and 2 bases at J, leaving 8 bases unmatched. The CDR3 runs to 15 residues. From germline, CDR1 is SGDLS and CDR2 YYNGEE. In nucleotides, the CDR3 is TGTGCCAAAAAAGGGACAGGGGAGGGCAATCAGCCCCAGCATTTT. Residues: CAKKGTGEGNQPQHF.

This sequence joins TRBV28 and TRBJ1-4, with a tentative D call TRBD1 (6 bases). V was shortened by 5 bases and J by 9 bases, with 16 bases between the two germline ends. CDR1 MDHEN and CDR2 SYDVKM come from the germline V gene. This CDR3 comprises 14 residues. The CDR3 nucleotides are TGTGCCAGCAGTCAGACAGGTAGTTTCAAAAAACTGTTTTTT. Encoded protein: CASSQTGSFKKLFF.

The rearrangement uses TRBV7-8 and TRBJ2-1, with 12 bases matching TRBD2. Looked up from germline, CDR1 is SGHVS and CDR2 is FQNEAQ. This CDR3 comprises 15 residues. V gave up 3 bases and J gave up 8 bases; unmatched junction bases: 5. CDR3 bases: TGTGCCAGCAGCTTCAGACTAGCGGGGGTTCATGAGCAGTTCTTC. Translated: CASSFRLAGVHEQFF.

This chain joins TRBV5-5 and TRBJ1-3, with D hard to call. V was trimmed by 1 base and J by 4 bases, leaving 12 bases between them. Germline CDR1 reads SGHKS; CDR2 reads YYEKEE (reference sequence). CDR3 length: 15 amino acids. CDR3 region: CASSLFSGNGNTIYF. DNA for the CDR3: TGTGCCAGCAGCTTGTTTTCGGGGAACGGAAACACCATATATTTT.

The V gene is TRBV5-1, the J gene TRBJ2-1, with 13 bases identical to TRBD2. The CDR3 length is 15 residues. Per germline, CDR1 SGHRS and CDR2 YFSETQ. V shed 4 bases and J 9 bases; nucleotides not matched to a gene: 7. CDR3 region: CASSRTSGSRSEQFF. CDR3 DNA: TGCGCCAGCAGCCGGACTAGCGGGAGTAGAAGTGAGCAGTTCTTC.